These T cell receptor beta chains were read from a single sample in a study of shared clonotypes between healthy human individuals. Here immunoSEQ multiplex PCR was the method, and the copy in TCRdb shows in-frame clones only, minus some. The sample contains around 720,000 clones, about three quarters of which appear only once. Material: memory CD4+ T cells sorted from blood. The source is a woman younger than 45 in good health. Both conserved end residues are part of each CDR3. Each record gives: clone size, D gene, J gene, V gene, CDR3 length, CDR3 DNA, CDR3 protein. D genes are given only for firm matches. Size tells how often a clone was seen (once, few, many) or the class of an expanded clone, and some rows leave it out.

clone size: -
D gene: TRBD1
J gene: TRBJ2-7
V gene: TRBV11-2
CDR3 length: 15
CDR3 DNA: TGTGCCAGCAGGACCTGGGGGACAGGCCACTACGAGCAGTACTTC
CDR3 protein: CASRTWGTGHYEQYF

clone size: -
D gene: -
J gene: TRBJ1-1
V gene: TRBV5-5
CDR3 length: 13
CDR3 DNA: TGTGCCAGCAGCTTTTGGAGATCCACTGAAGCTTTCTTT
CDR3 protein: CASSFWRSTEAFF

clone size: -
D gene: TRBD2
J gene: TRBJ2-7
V gene: TRBV4-2
CDR3 length: 13
CDR3 DNA: TGTGCCAGCAGCCCTGGACTAGCGATCGAGCAGTACTTC
CDR3 protein: CASSPGLAIEQYF

clone size: few
D gene: TRBD1
J gene: TRBJ2-7
V gene: TRBV5-1
CDR3 length: 15
CDR3 DNA: TGCGCCAGCAGTTCAACCGACAGGGTGGCGGCCGAGCAGTACTTC
CDR3 protein: CASSSTDRVAAEQYF

clone size: once
D gene: -
J gene: TRBJ1-1
V gene: TRBV2
CDR3 length: 14
CDR3 DNA: TGTGCCAGCAGTGACTGGGCAGACAGCCATGAAGCTTTCTTT
CDR3 protein: CASSDWADSHEAFF

clone size: -
D gene: -
J gene: TRBJ2-6
V gene: TRBV18
CDR3 length: 13
CDR3 DNA: TGTGCCAGCTCATCATCTGGGGCCAACGTCCTGACTTTC
CDR3 protein: CASSSSGANVLTF

clone size: -
D gene: TRBD1
J gene: TRBJ1-5
V gene: TRBV2
CDR3 length: 16
CDR3 DNA: TGTGCCAGCAGTGAGGATACAGGGGATAGCAATCAGCCCCAGCATTTT
CDR3 protein: CASSEDTGDSNQPQHF

clone size: -
D gene: TRBD2
J gene: TRBJ2-5
V gene: TRBV10-3
CDR3 length: 15
CDR3 DNA: TGTGCCATCAGTGAGACTAGCGGGACCCAAGAGACCCAGTACTTC
CDR3 protein: CAISETSGTQETQYF

clone size: -
D gene: -
J gene: TRBJ2-3
V gene: TRBV4-2
CDR3 length: 15
CDR3 DNA: TGTGCCAGCAGCCCGCGACGGGATAGATCAGATACGCAGTATTTT
CDR3 protein: CASSPRRDRSDTQYF

clone size: many
D gene: -
J gene: TRBJ2-1
V gene: TRBV5-5
CDR3 length: 15
CDR3 DNA: TGTGCCAGCAGCTTCTCAGGGGAGGACTACAATGAGCAGTTCTTC
CDR3 protein: CASSFSGEDYNEQFF

clone size: -
D gene: TRBD2
J gene: TRBJ2-2
V gene: TRBV7-2
CDR3 length: 15
CDR3 DNA: TGTGCCAGCAGCCCGCTAGCGGGAGACACCGGGGAGCTGTTTTTT
CDR3 protein: CASSPLAGDTGELFF

clone size: -
D gene: -
J gene: TRBJ2-5
V gene: TRBV5-1
CDR3 length: 13
CDR3 DNA: TGCGCCAGCAAAGAGGTGGATCGAGAGACCCAGTACTTC
CDR3 protein: CASKEVDRETQYF

clone size: -
D gene: -
J gene: TRBJ2-1
V gene: TRBV15
CDR3 length: 16
CDR3 DNA: TGTGCCACCAGCAGAGATTGGGGGCGGGCGAGACATGAGCAGTTCTTC
CDR3 protein: CATSRDWGRARHEQFF

clone size: -
D gene: TRBD1
J gene: TRBJ1-5
V gene: TRBV28
CDR3 length: 15
CDR3 DNA: TGTGCCAGCGTAGACAGGGCCCTCTCCAATCAGCCCCAGCATTTT
CDR3 protein: CASVDRALSNQPQHF

clone size: -
D gene: TRBD1
J gene: TRBJ1-4
V gene: TRBV30
CDR3 length: 17
CDR3 DNA: TGTGCCTGGAAGTCTGGACAGGGGGAGGTATCTAATGAAAAACTGTTTTTT
CDR3 protein: CAWKSGQGEVSNEKLFF

clone size: -
D gene: -
J gene: TRBJ2-3
V gene: TRBV29-1
CDR3 length: 11
CDR3 DNA: TGCAGCTCCCGGCACCGGGATACGCAGTATTTT
CDR3 protein: CSSRHRDTQYF

clone size: -
D gene: -
J gene: TRBJ1-6
V gene: TRBV25-1
CDR3 length: 12
CDR3 DNA: TGTGCCAGCAGTGAATTTTCGTCACCCCTCCACTTT
CDR3 protein: CASSEFSSPLHF

clone size: -
D gene: -
J gene: TRBJ2-7
V gene: TRBV28
CDR3 length: 13
CDR3 DNA: TGTGCCAGCAACCAGCCAGGGTTTAACGAGCAGTACTTC
CDR3 protein: CASNQPGFNEQYF

clone size: -
D gene: -
J gene: TRBJ1-1
V gene: TRBV4-2
CDR3 length: 15
CDR3 DNA: TGTGCCAGCAGCCAAGAAGCCGGGATGAACACTGAAGCTTTCTTT
CDR3 protein: CASSQEAGMNTEAFF

clone size: -
D gene: -
J gene: TRBJ1-5
V gene: TRBV5-1
CDR3 length: 14
CDR3 DNA: TGCGCCAGCAGCTCAGGGGATAGCAATCAGCCCCAGCATTTT
CDR3 protein: CASSSGDSNQPQHF

clone size: once
D gene: -
J gene: TRBJ2-3
V gene: TRBV5-1
CDR3 length: 12
CDR3 DNA: TGCGCCAGCAGTACAGCCACAGATACGCAGTATTTT
CDR3 protein: CASSTATDTQYF

clone size: -
D gene: -
J gene: TRBJ1-2
V gene: TRBV11-3
CDR3 length: 14
CDR3 DNA: TGTGCCAGCAGCTTAGAGGGGAGCAGCGGGACGATCACCTTC
CDR3 protein: CASSLEGSSGTITF

clone size: -
D gene: -
J gene: TRBJ2-7
V gene: TRBV30
CDR3 length: 15
CDR3 DNA: TGTGCCTGGAGTGTACGGCAGGGAGTAGGGAGCACTTGGTACTTC
CDR3 protein: CAWSVRQGVGSTWYF

clone size: -
D gene: -
J gene: TRBJ2-5
V gene: TRBV4-1
CDR3 length: 16
CDR3 DNA: TGCGCCAGCAGCCGGAAGACGGCCGCCCCATCTAAGACCCAGTACTTC
CDR3 protein: CASSRKTAAPSKTQYF

clone size: -
D gene: -
J gene: TRBJ2-1
V gene: TRBV9
CDR3 length: 16
CDR3 DNA: TGTGCCAGCAGCGTAGAGGTGGGAGGAGGGTACAATGAGCAGTTCTTC
CDR3 protein: CASSVEVGGGYNEQFF

clone size: -
D gene: -
J gene: TRBJ2-5
V gene: TRBV7-8
CDR3 length: 12
CDR3 DNA: TGTGCCAGCAGCCCGCAGGGGGAGACCCAGTACTTC
CDR3 protein: CASSPQGETQYF

clone size: -
D gene: TRBD2
J gene: TRBJ2-1
V gene: TRBV7-7
CDR3 length: 14
CDR3 DNA: TGTGCCAGCAGCTTAGCGGCTAGCGGCAATGAGCAGTTCTTC
CDR3 protein: CASSLAASGNEQFF

clone size: -
D gene: -
J gene: TRBJ1-1
V gene: TRBV6-6
CDR3 length: 12
CDR3 DNA: TGTGCCAGCATGACAGGGAACACTGAAGCTTTCTTT
CDR3 protein: CASMTGNTEAFF

clone size: -
D gene: -
J gene: TRBJ2-7
V gene: TRBV5-1
CDR3 length: 14
CDR3 DNA: TGCGCCAGCAGCTTAGGGACGGGGGCCTTGGAGCAGTACTTC
CDR3 protein: CASSLGTGALEQYF

clone size: -
D gene: -
J gene: TRBJ1-2
V gene: TRBV29-1
CDR3 length: 11
CDR3 DNA: TGCAGCGTTGAAGCAGGGAATGGCTACACCTTC
CDR3 protein: CSVEAGNGYTF

clone size: -
D gene: -
J gene: TRBJ2-6
V gene: TRBV25-1
CDR3 length: 17
CDR3 DNA: TGTGCCAGCAGTGATGGTTTTCGAGGGGCTGGGGCCAACGTCCTGACTTTC
CDR3 protein: CASSDGFRGAGANVLTF

clone size: many
D gene: TRBD1
J gene: TRBJ1-2
V gene: TRBV28
CDR3 length: 15
CDR3 DNA: TGTGCCAGCAGTTTTGAGGACAGGGGGCTCTATGGCTACACCTTC
CDR3 protein: CASSFEDRGLYGYTF

clone size: -
D gene: -
J gene: TRBJ1-2
V gene: TRBV9
CDR3 length: 10
CDR3 DNA: TGTGCCAGCAGCGGAGTTGGCTACACCTTC
CDR3 protein: CASSGVGYTF

clone size: -
D gene: TRBD2
J gene: TRBJ2-1
V gene: TRBV7-9
CDR3 length: 19
CDR3 DNA: TGTGCCAGCAGCTTAGGAGGCGGGAGGTGGGATCTCCCCTACAATGAGCAGTTCTTC
CDR3 protein: CASSLGGGRWDLPYNEQFF

clone size: few
D gene: -
J gene: TRBJ2-2
V gene: TRBV27
CDR3 length: 14
CDR3 DNA: TGTGCCAGCAGTTTTGGGGATAGGGCCGGGGAGCTGTTTTTT
CDR3 protein: CASSFGDRAGELFF

clone size: -
D gene: -
J gene: TRBJ1-1
V gene: TRBV11-2
CDR3 length: 14
CDR3 DNA: TGTGCCAGCAGCTTCGGGGCCGGAAACACTGAAGCTTTCTTT
CDR3 protein: CASSFGAGNTEAFF

clone size: few
D gene: -
J gene: TRBJ2-2
V gene: TRBV11-2
CDR3 length: 13
CDR3 DNA: TGTGCCAGCAGCCCGACCCGCACCGGGGAGCTGTTTTTT
CDR3 protein: CASSPTRTGELFF

clone size: few
D gene: -
J gene: TRBJ2-4
V gene: TRBV27
CDR3 length: 14
CDR3 DNA: TGTGCCAGCACCGCTAGGGACGCCAAAAACATTCAGTACTTC
CDR3 protein: CASTARDAKNIQYF

clone size: -
D gene: TRBD2
J gene: TRBJ2-1
V gene: TRBV7-9
CDR3 length: 15
CDR3 DNA: TGTGCCAGCAGCTTACAAGGGACTATAGGCAATGAGCAGTTCTTC
CDR3 protein: CASSLQGTIGNEQFF

clone size: -
D gene: -
J gene: TRBJ2-1
V gene: TRBV14
CDR3 length: 15
CDR3 DNA: TGTGCCAGCAGCCATTTAGCGGAAAACTTCAATGAGCAGTTCTTC
CDR3 protein: CASSHLAENFNEQFF

clone size: -
D gene: TRBD1
J gene: TRBJ1-1
V gene: TRBV19
CDR3 length: 15
CDR3 DNA: TGTGCCAGTAGTACATCCGGGACAGCCTACACTGAAGCTTTCTTT
CDR3 protein: CASSTSGTAYTEAFF

clone size: -
D gene: TRBD2
J gene: TRBJ2-7
V gene: TRBV27
CDR3 length: 15
CDR3 DNA: TGTGCCAGCAGTCCCCAGGTAGCGGGAGCCCACGAGCAGTACTTC
CDR3 protein: CASSPQVAGAHEQYF

clone size: -
D gene: -
J gene: TRBJ2-2
V gene: TRBV10-3
CDR3 length: 13
CDR3 DNA: TGTGCCGTACGAACTACGAACACCGGGGAGCTGTTTTTT
CDR3 protein: CAVRTTNTGELFF

clone size: few
D gene: -
J gene: TRBJ1-2
V gene: TRBV7-9
CDR3 length: 12
CDR3 DNA: TGTGCCAGCAGCCGAGCGACAGATGGCTACACCTTC
CDR3 protein: CASSRATDGYTF

clone size: -
D gene: TRBD2
J gene: TRBJ2-1
V gene: TRBV7-3
CDR3 length: 16
CDR3 DNA: TGTGCCAGCAGCTTAAATCTAGCGGGAGGGGAGCGGGAGCAGTTCTTC
CDR3 protein: CASSLNLAGGEREQFF

clone size: few
D gene: -
J gene: TRBJ2-7
V gene: TRBV11-2
CDR3 length: 13
CDR3 DNA: TGTGCCAGCAGCCGCGAGGGCCCTGCCGAGCAGTACTTC
CDR3 protein: CASSREGPAEQYF

clone size: -
D gene: TRBD1
J gene: TRBJ1-2
V gene: TRBV5-4
CDR3 length: 14
CDR3 DNA: TGTGCCAGCAGCTTGCGGGACAGGGCCTATGGCTACACCTTC
CDR3 protein: CASSLRDRAYGYTF

clone size: -
D gene: TRBD2
J gene: TRBJ2-2
V gene: TRBV5-1
CDR3 length: 15
CDR3 DNA: TGCGCCAGCAGAGTTTGGACTAGCGGCACCGGGGAGCTGTTTTTT
CDR3 protein: CASRVWTSGTGELFF

clone size: -
D gene: TRBD1
J gene: TRBJ2-7
V gene: TRBV5-1
CDR3 length: 13
CDR3 DNA: TGCGCCAGCAAAGGACAGGAAACCTACGAGCAGTACTTC
CDR3 protein: CASKGQETYEQYF

clone size: -
D gene: -
J gene: TRBJ1-1
V gene: TRBV9
CDR3 length: 15
CDR3 DNA: TGTGCCAGCAGCGTGGTGGAGGGGCTGAACACTGAAGCTTTCTTT
CDR3 protein: CASSVVEGLNTEAFF